The clone carrying this T cell receptor (beta chain) came up a few times. Its antigen is unknown. V lost 5 bases and J 4 bases, leaving 14 bases between the germline ends. The CDR3 is made up of 14 amino acids. The germline V gene has CDR1 MGHDK and CDR2 SYGVNS. Every isolated RNA sample was fully reverse transcribed, so sequencing captured expressed TCRB transcripts. Repertoires were generated with immunoSEQ multiplex PCR, while TCRdb's copy carries only in-frame clones and drops some. The table shows over 300,000 clones, with about a tenth occurring only once. This entry is derived from a study of beta chain features in type 1 diabetes. Whole-study findings and limits: There was a moderate but significant shortening of TCRB CDR3s in all four CD4+ subsets of Type 1 diabetes patients.

The receptor's source is a man aged 25-45 years with type 1 diabetes. Sequences were obtained from central memory CD4+ T cells from blood. The chain links TRBV25-1 to TRBJ1-2; TRBD1 is a possible D gene (5 bases). The CDR3 DNA reads TGTGCCAGCAGTTCCGCTGGGGCAGCCTATGGCTACACCTTC. Translation: CASSSAGAAYGYTF.